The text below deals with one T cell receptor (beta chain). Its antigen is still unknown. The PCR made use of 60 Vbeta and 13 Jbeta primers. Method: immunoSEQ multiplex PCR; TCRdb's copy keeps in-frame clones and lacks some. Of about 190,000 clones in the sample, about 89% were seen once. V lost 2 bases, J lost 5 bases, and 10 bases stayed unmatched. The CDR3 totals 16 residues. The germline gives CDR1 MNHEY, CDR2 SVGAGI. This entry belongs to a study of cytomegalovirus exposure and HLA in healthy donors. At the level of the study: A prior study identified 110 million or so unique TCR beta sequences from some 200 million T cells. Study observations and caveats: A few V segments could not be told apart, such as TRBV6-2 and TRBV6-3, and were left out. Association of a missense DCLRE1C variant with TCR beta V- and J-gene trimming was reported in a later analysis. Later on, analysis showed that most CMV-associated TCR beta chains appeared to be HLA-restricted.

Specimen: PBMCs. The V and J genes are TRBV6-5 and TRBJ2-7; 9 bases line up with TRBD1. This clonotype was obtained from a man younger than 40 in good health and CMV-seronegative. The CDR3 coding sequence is TGTGCCAGCAGTTACAGACGGGGACAGGGATACCACGAGCAGTACTTC. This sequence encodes CASSYRRGQGYHEQYF.